The 18 T cell receptor beta chains below were found in one sample sequenced in a study of OX40 agonist ivuxolimab in advanced cancers. TCRdb keeps only in-frame clones here, not all; method: immunoSEQ multiplex PCR. The table lists approximately 98,000 clones, 91% of them singletons, with around 0.7% in the top ten. Source: CD4+ or CD8+ T cells sorted from blood, taken in a trial of the OX40 agonist ivuxolimab. The origin of the receptors is an adult with an advanced solid tumor such as melanoma, head and neck, liver or kidney cancer.

The chain combines TRBV6-1 with TRBJ1-4; a weak D match, TRBD1 (5 bases). This CDR3 contains 15 residues. The germline gives CDR1 MNHNS, CDR2 SASEGT. V was clipped by 4 bases and J by 8 bases, with 17 bases between them. CDR3 protein: CASSGRGEIGEKLFF. In DNA, the CDR3 is TGTGCCAGCAGTGGAAGGGGAGAAATCGGGGAAAAACTGTTTTTT.

The chain joins TRBV7-2 to TRBJ2-1; TRBD2 matches at 13 bases. The V gene's germline CDR1 is SGHTA and CDR2 FQGNSA. This CDR3 region has 16 residues. V lost 5 bases and J lost 5; bases outside the gene matches: 6. The CDR3 DNA sequence: TGTGCCAGCAGCAGACAGGGACTAGCGGGAAACAATGAGCAGTTCTTC. Protein: CASSRQGLAGNNEQFF. Variable domain in full (rest from reference TRBV7-2 and TRBJ2-1): GAGVSQSPSNKVTEKGKDVELRCDPISGHTALYWYRQSLGQGLEFLIYFQGNSAPDKSGLPSDRFSAERTGGSVSTLTIQRTQQEDSAVYLCASSRQGLAGNNEQFFGPGTRLTVL.

The V and J genes are TRBV27 and TRBJ2-1, with 10 bases that match TRBD1. In germline, CDR1 is MNHEY, CDR2 SMNVEV (reference sequence). Losses at the gene ends were 3 bases for V and 6 bases for J; bases not matched to a gene: 8. CDR3 length: 16 residues. This chain's CDR3 is CASSFPGTGEANEQFF. The DNA of the CDR3 is TGTGCCAGCAGTTTCCCCGGGACAGGGGAAGCCAATGAGCAGTTCTTC.

The rearrangement links TRBV19 to TRBJ1-5; D is ambiguous. V gave up 8 bases and J gave up 1 base, with 15 bases separating them. Germline V gene lookup returns CDR1 LNHDA and CDR2 SQIVND (reference sequence). CDR3 length equals 15 residues. The DNA of the CDR3 is TGTGCCAGTGATACGCCGGCAGCCAGCAATCAGCCCCAGCATTTT. It codes for CASDTPAASNQPQHF.

The chain is built from TRBV29-1 and TRBJ2-1; D possibly corresponds to TRBD2 (7 bases). The CDR3 is made up of 11 amino acids. Trimming cost V 3 bases and J 14 bases, with 14 bases left between them. Germline CDR1 SQVTM, CDR2 ANQGSEA. The CDR3 DNA reads as TGCAGCGTTGAGTGGGGGGGGCTAAAGTTCTTC. Encoded protein: CSVEWGGLKFF.

CDR3 bases: TGTGCCAGCAGTTACTCGGGACACTTTAATGAAAAACTGTTTTTT. Amino acid sequence: CASSYSGHFNEKLFF. The genes are TRBV6-5 and TRBJ1-4, with D possibly being TRBD1 (6 bases). The CDR3 loop spans 15 amino acids. V lost 0 bases, J lost 4 bases, and 9 bases lay in between. The V gene's germline CDR1 is MNHEY and CDR2 SVGAGI.

V is TRBV30 and J is TRBJ2-3, with 8 bases aligning to TRBD2. Germline CDR1 GTSNPN, CDR2 SVGIG (reference sequence). This CDR3 spans 16 amino acids. The V gene end was trimmed by 5 bases and the J gene end by 2 bases; junction bases not matched to a gene: 12. DNA for the CDR3: TGTGCCTGGGTCTTTGGGAGCGGGGGTTCCACAGATACGCAGTATTTT. It specifies CAWVFGSGGSTDTQYF.

The genes are TRBV5-4 and TRBJ1-2; 7 nucleotides match TRBD1. Germline assignment: CDR1 SGHNT and CDR2 YYREEE (reference sequence). J lost 1 base, V lost 4 bases, and 4 bases had no gene match. This CDR3 is 14 amino acids long. The DNA of the CDR3 is TGTGCCAGCAGCCCTCGGGACAGTAACTATGGCTACACCTTC. It specifies CASSPRDSNYGYTF. Full variable domain (remainder filled in from reference TRBV5-4 and TRBJ1-2): ETGVTQSPTHLIKTRGQQVTLRCSSQSGHNTVSWYQQALGQGPQFIFQYYREEENGRGNFPPRFSGLQFPNYSSELNVNALELDDSALYLCASSPRDSNYGYTFGSGTRLTVV.

CDR3 residues: CASRTQGAYEQYF. The DNA of the CDR3 is TGTGCCAGCAGAACCCAGGGGGCCTACGAGCAGTACTTC. The V and J genes are TRBV2 and TRBJ2-7; 7 nucleotides align to TRBD1. The germline V gene has CDR1 SNHLY and CDR2 FYNNEI. The CDR3 runs 13 residues. V lost 6 bases and J lost 2; bases outside the gene matches: 4.

This clone was recorded once. The chain employs TRBV7-9 and TRBJ1-6; D remains unclear. This CDR3 spans 16 amino acids. Between the trimmed V and J ends, which lost 5 bases and 4 bases, there was a span of 15 bases. Germline CDR1 is SEHNR and CDR2 is FQNEAQ (reference sequence). The CDR3 here is CASSPEVGLYNSPLHF. The CDR3 nucleotides read TGTGCCAGCAGCCCAGAGGTAGGGCTGTATAATTCACCCCTCCACTTT.

This clone showed up just a few times. The chain couples TRBV15 to TRBJ2-5; D possibly uses TRBD1 or TRBD2 (6 bases each). V lost 7 bases and J lost 5, with 17 bases in between. The CDR3 has 14 amino acids. The germline V gene has CDR1 LNHNV and CDR2 YYDKDF (reference sequence). The DNA of the CDR3 is TGTGCCACCACAGGAGGGACACTAGCTGAGACCCAGTACTTC. It encodes CATTGGTLAETQYF.

The chain carries TRBV30 and TRBJ2-1, with 10 positions matching TRBD2. The trim removed 0 bases at V and 7 bases at J, leaving 9 bases unmatched. Germline loops: CDR1 GTSNPN, CDR2 SVGIG (reference sequence). This CDR3 comprises 16 residues. CDR3 in amino acids: CAWSVGLAGAGNEQFF. The CDR3 nucleotides read TGTGCCTGGAGTGTCGGTCTAGCGGGAGCCGGGAATGAGCAGTTCTTC. Looking up the rest from reference TRBV30 and TRBJ2-1 gives the full variable domain: SQTIHQWPATLVQPVGSPLSLECTVEGTSNPNLYWYRQAAGRGLQLLFYSVGIGQISSEVPQNLSASRPQDRQFILSSKKLLLSDSGFYLCAWSVGLAGAGNEQFFGPGTRLTVL.

This clone was counted only a few times. This chain joins TRBV9 and TRBJ1-6; no clear D gene. In germline, CDR1 is SGDLS, CDR2 YYNGEE. CDR3 length equals 14 residues. V was shortened by 0 bases and J by 7 bases, with 8 bases between the two germline ends. CDR3 loop: CASSVGPTNSPLHF. DNA for the CDR3: TGTGCCAGCAGCGTAGGACCGACGAATTCACCCCTCCACTTT.

The genes are TRBV2 and TRBJ1-3; D is ambiguous. CDR3 length: 14 amino acids. Looked up from germline, CDR1 is SNHLY and CDR2 is FYNNEI. V dropped 4 bases and J dropped 0 bases, with 7 bases sitting between them. CDR3 region: CASSVAVSGNTIYF. Here the CDR3 DNA reads TGTGCCAGCAGTGTGGCAGTCTCTGGAAACACCATATATTTT.

The V call is TRBV28, the J call TRBJ1-3; a weak D match, TRBD1 (5 bases). V was clipped by 7 bases and J by 0 bases, with 10 bases between them. The CDR3 has 14 residues. CDR1 is MDHEN, CDR2 SYDVKM, per germline. DNA of the CDR3: TGTGCCAGCAACCCAGGGAGCTCTGGAAACACCATATATTTT. This translates into CASNPGSSGNTIYF.

This chain connects TRBV7-8 to TRBJ1-3; D might be TRBD1 (5 bases). Deletions cut 5 bases from V and 0 bases from J, with 11 bases between. The CDR3 length is 15 residues. CDR1 is SGHVS, CDR2 FQNEAQ, per germline. In nucleotides, the CDR3 is TGTGCCAGCAGCCCTGGTGGGGCCTCTGGAAACACCATATATTTT. Its protein is CASSPGGASGNTIYF.

V gene TRBV6-6 combines with J gene TRBJ2-7, with unresolved D. Trimming left V 3 bases short and J 0 bases short, with 3 bases between. The CDR3 has 12 residues. CDR1 and CDR2 from the germline V gene are MNHNY and SVGAGI (reference sequence). Here the CDR3 reads CASSYTSYEQYF. The CDR3 DNA sequence: TGTGCCAGCAGTTATACCTCCTACGAGCAGTACTTC.

The CDR3 DNA follows: TGTGCCTGGAGTGAAGGGACTAGCGGGTACAATGAGCAGTTCTTC. Translation: CAWSEGTSGYNEQFF. The V and J genes are TRBV30 and TRBJ2-1, with 12 bases fitting TRBD2. In germline, CDR1 is GTSNPN, CDR2 SVGIG (reference sequence). The CDR3 is 15 amino acids. V dropped 1 base and J dropped 4; count of bases not matched to a gene: 2. The complete variable domain, with remaining parts taken from reference TRBV30 and TRBJ2-1, reads SQTIHQWPATLVQPVGSPLSLECTVEGTSNPNLYWYRQAAGRGLQLLFYSVGIGQISSEVPQNLSASRPQDRQFILSSKKLLLSDSGFYLCAWSEGTSGYNEQFFGPGTRLTVL.